These T cell receptor beta chains were read from a single sample in a study of cytomegalovirus exposure and HLA in healthy donors. Assay: immunoSEQ multiplex PCR; the TCRdb copy retains only in-frame clones and omits some. This sample has about 130,000 clones, with roughly 79% found just once. Sequenced: PBMCs. These receptors were collected from a man younger than 35 in good health and CMV-seronegative. Both conserved end residues are part of each CDR3. A D gene is named only where the DNA matches it firmly. The size field is filled for only some rows; it gives once, few, many or a size class.

TGTGCCAGCAGCTTAGCCGGCTGGGGGGGGGCGCAGGACTACACCTTC	CASSLAGWGGAQDYTF	-	TRBJ1-2	-	TRBV7-2
TGTGCCAGCAGCGTAGGTCAGGGGGGAGATACGCAGTATTTT	CASSVGQGGDTQYF	once	TRBJ2-3	-	TRBV9
TGTGCCAGCAGTGAACTTGGGCAGGGCAGATCACCCCTCCACTTT	CASSELGQGRSPLHF	-	TRBJ1-6	-	TRBV6-1
TGTGCCAGCAGTTACTCGGGCAGAGAAGAAGCTTTCTTT	CASSYSGREEAFF	-	TRBJ1-1	-	TRBV6-5
TGTGCCAGTAGTATCGAGGGTTCGGGGGAGCAGTACTTC	CASSIEGSGEQYF	few	TRBJ2-7	-	TRBV19
TGTGCCAGCAGCTTAGCCGGTAGCGGGGGAAATACGCAGTATTTT	CASSLAGSGGNTQYF	-	TRBJ2-3	TRBD2	TRBV7-2
TGTGCCAGCAGCTTGGTATCCGCAACTAATGAAAAACTGTTTTTT	CASSLVSATNEKLFF	few	TRBJ1-4	-	TRBV5-6
TGTGCCAGCAGCCCAGCGGTGTCTTCCAGCTCCTACGAGCAGTACTTC	CASSPAVSSSSYEQYF	-	TRBJ2-7	-	TRBV11-2
TGCGCCAGCAGCTTTGACAGCCCCTACGAGCAGTACTTC	CASSFDSPYEQYF	-	TRBJ2-7	-	TRBV5-1
TGTGCCAGCAGTTACTATCGCACTGAAGCTTTCTTT	CASSYYRTEAFF	few	TRBJ1-1	-	TRBV6-6
TGCGCCAGCAGCTTGACCACCCCCGGGACCTACGAGCAGTACTTC	CASSLTTPGTYEQYF	-	TRBJ2-7	-	TRBV5-1
TGTGCCACCAGCACTTATCGGACAGTCAATCAGCCCCAGCATTTT	CATSTYRTVNQPQHF	-	TRBJ1-5	-	TRBV15
TGTGCCAGCAGTGAACTCGGACAGAAGAACTCCTACGAGCAGTACTTC	CASSELGQKNSYEQYF	-	TRBJ2-7	-	TRBV6-1
TGTGCCACACGGGGGGCAGTCGGTGAAAAACTGTTTTTT	CATRGAVGEKLFF	-	TRBJ1-4	-	TRBV2
TGTGCCAGCGTTCGTGCAGGGTTGAACACTGAAGCTTTCTTT	CASVRAGLNTEAFF	-	TRBJ1-1	-	TRBV27
TGTGCCAGCAGTAAGACAGGGTTCACTGAAGCTTTCTTT	CASSKTGFTEAFF	-	TRBJ1-1	TRBD1	TRBV7-8
TGTGCCAGCACGGCTCGCGGGGCCTACAATGAGCAGTTCTTC	CASTARGAYNEQFF	-	TRBJ2-1	-	TRBV2
TGCGCCAGCAGCGACAAGCTTGAAAAACTGTTTTTT	CASSDKLEKLFF	few	TRBJ1-4	-	TRBV5-1
TGTGCCAGCAGTGAACGGAGGGGGCCTACCTATGGCTACACCTTC	CASSERRGPTYGYTF	-	TRBJ1-2	TRBD1	TRBV2
TGTGCCAGCACAGGGACAGAGAACACTGAAGCTTTCTTT	CASTGTENTEAFF	-	TRBJ1-1	TRBD1	TRBV25-1
TGCGCCAGCAGCCCGGGATACAATGAGCAGTTCTTC	CASSPGYNEQFF	-	TRBJ2-1	-	TRBV5-1
TGTGCCACCAGCATCCGGACTGCCTACGAGCAGTACTTC	CATSIRTAYEQYF	-	TRBJ2-7	-	TRBV15
TGTGCCAGCAGCGTAAGAGGGACAGGGGCGAATCATGGCTACACCTTC	CASSVRGTGANHGYTF	-	TRBJ1-2	TRBD1	TRBV7-9
TGTGCCACCAGCAGACCCACAGGGGTCGGTTCACCCCTCCACTTT	CATSRPTGVGSPLHF	-	TRBJ1-6	TRBD1	TRBV15
TGTGCCAGCAGCCCGATTACCGGGACAGGGGGCACTGAAGCTTTCTTT	CASSPITGTGGTEAFF	-	TRBJ1-1	TRBD1	TRBV7-2
TGTGCCAGCAGCTTACCACCGGGACAGAGTGAAGCTTTCTTT	CASSLPPGQSEAFF	-	TRBJ1-1	TRBD1	TRBV7-6
TGCGCCAGCAGTGACATCTATGAAGAGGGTACCCACGAGCAGTACTTC	CASSDIYEEGTHEQYF	-	TRBJ2-7	-	TRBV10-2
TGTGCCAGCCTTGGCAGGGGCGACACAGATACGCAGTATTTT	CASLGRGDTDTQYF	-	TRBJ2-3	-	TRBV13
TGTGCCACCAGCAACGGAATAGACATACTCAATCAGCCCCAGCATTTT	CATSNGIDILNQPQHF	-	TRBJ1-5	-	TRBV15
TGTGCCAGCAGCTTACACCCGGGACATGTTAACTACGAGCAGTACTTC	CASSLHPGHVNYEQYF	few	TRBJ2-7	-	TRBV7-2
TGTGCCAGCAGTTACACAGGGCGGAATCAGCCCCAGCATTTT	CASSYTGRNQPQHF	-	TRBJ1-5	-	TRBV6-5
TGTGCCAGCAGGGCGGGACAGGGGGTGGGCGAAAAACTGTTTTTT	CASRAGQGVGEKLFF	-	TRBJ1-4	TRBD1	TRBV7-2
TGTGCCAGCAGCTTTACCTACAGCGGGGTAGGGGGTCTTTACGAGCAGTACTTC	CASSFTYSGVGGLYEQYF	-	TRBJ2-7	-	TRBV5-4
TGTGCCTGGAGCGGGGACACCAATCAGCCCCAGCATTTT	CAWSGDTNQPQHF	-	TRBJ1-5	-	TRBV30
TGTGCCACCAGCCCCGGTAGGTGGGGGCCCGACGAGCAGTACTTC	CATSPGRWGPDEQYF	few	TRBJ2-7	-	TRBV15
TGTGCCAGCAGCTTTATGGGCCTAGCGGGGGGACAAGAGACCCAGTACTTC	CASSFMGLAGGQETQYF	-	TRBJ2-5	TRBD2	TRBV5-6
TGTGCCAGCACCCAGGCGGGAGGCAGGTGGCAGTACTTC	CASTQAGGRWQYF	-	TRBJ2-7	TRBD2	TRBV6-5
TGTGCCAGCAGGGGAGCGGGGGGGAGCACAGATACGCAGTATTTT	CASRGAGGSTDTQYF	once	TRBJ2-3	TRBD2	TRBV5-6
TGTGCCAGCAGCTCGCGACAGGGTGGGGTATACACTGAAGCTTTCTTT	CASSSRQGGVYTEAFF	-	TRBJ1-1	TRBD1	TRBV9
TGTGCCAGCAGTTACCTTACCGGGGGAGAGACCCAGTACTTC	CASSYLTGGETQYF	-	TRBJ2-5	-	TRBV6-6
TGTGCCAGCAGTAACAACCTCAACTATGGCTACACCTTC	CASSNNLNYGYTF	-	TRBJ1-2	-	TRBV28
TGTGCCATTCGGGAGCCTTCCTCCGAAGCTTTCTTT	CAIREPSSEAFF	-	TRBJ1-1	-	TRBV2
TGTGCCAGCAGCCTAGGGGACAGGGCCGCTGAAGCTTTCTTT	CASSLGDRAAEAFF	few	TRBJ1-1	TRBD1	TRBV11-3
TGTGCCAGCAGCCAGGACACGCAAATCCGCTATGGCTACACCTTC	CASSQDTQIRYGYTF	-	TRBJ1-2	-	TRBV11-2
TGTGCCGGGGACAGGGAGGACTACGAGCAGTACTTC	CAGDREDYEQYF	few	TRBJ2-7	TRBD1	TRBV30
TGTGCCAGCAGTCGGACAACCGACAGGGCTGTGTCTACTGAAGCTTTCTTT	CASSRTTDRAVSTEAFF	-	TRBJ1-1	TRBD1	TRBV27
TGTGCCAGCAGTTTGGACAGGGAGGCTGAAAAACTGTTTTTT	CASSLDREAEKLFF	-	TRBJ1-4	TRBD1	TRBV28
TGCGCCAGCAGCCAAGGGCCTCTCAATGAGCAGTTCTTC	CASSQGPLNEQFF	few	TRBJ2-1	-	TRBV4-3
TGTGCCAGCAGCTTAGCGGGGGGGACCCCTGAAGCTTTCTTT	CASSLAGGTPEAFF	medium-sized	TRBJ1-1	-	TRBV11-2
TGTGCCAGCAGTCCGGGACAGAATAATTCACCCCTCCACTTT	CASSPGQNNSPLHF	-	TRBJ1-6	TRBD1	TRBV9
TGCGCCAGCAGCTTGGACGGGGACAGAAGTTCCTACAATGAGCAGTTCTTC	CASSLDGDRSSYNEQFF	-	TRBJ2-1	TRBD1	TRBV5-1
TGTGCCAGCAGCTACGGGACAGGGGGGTACACAGATACGCAGTATTTT	CASSYGTGGYTDTQYF	-	TRBJ2-3	TRBD1	TRBV5-6
TGTGCCAGCAGTAAGCTCATGAACACTGAAGCTTTCTTT	CASSKLMNTEAFF	-	TRBJ1-1	-	TRBV6-5
TGCGCCAGCAGCCAAGTGACAAACACTGAAGCTTTCTTT	CASSQVTNTEAFF	-	TRBJ1-1	-	TRBV4-1